The rows below give T cell receptor beta chains drawn from one sample of a study of blood T cells in healthy people across ages. One entry per CDR3 protein results from TCRdb running MiXCR on the 5' RACE reads. The repertoire includes 550,000 to 750,000 distinct CDR3 sequences, around 21% of them detected once, and more than 3% sits in the top ten. Input material: blood. These TCRs come from a man between 65 and 85 years old in good health. The CDR3 runs from the conserved cysteine through the conserved F or W. The D gene is left open where the match is weak. Clone size, where shown, is once, few, many, or a class for clones that have expanded.

D gene,J gene,clone size,V gene,CDR3 DNA,CDR3 protein
TRBD2,TRBJ2-1,few,TRBV20-1,TGCAGTGCTAGAAAGAGCGGCGGGAGGGTGTGGAATGAGCAGTTCTTC,CSARKSGGRVWNEQFF
-,TRBJ2-2,few,TRBV19,TGTGCCAGTATGGGGACCTCCGGGGAGCTGTTTTTT,CASMGTSGELFF
-,TRBJ1-6,-,TRBV9,TGTGCCAGCAGCGTAGAAGGGGTAGACTATAATTCACCCCTCCACTTT,CASSVEGVDYNSPLHF
-,TRBJ2-4,few,TRBV3-1,TGTGCCAGCAGCCCTATGGGCGATCTCGTGGGCATTCAGTACTTC,CASSPMGDLVGIQYF
-,TRBJ2-7,-,TRBV28,TGTGCCAGCAGTCCCACCGAAATCCCCTACGAGCAGTACTTC,CASSPTEIPYEQYF
-,TRBJ1-6,-,TRBV20-1,TGCAGTGCAAGAACAGGGATGGCCTATAATTCACCCCTCCACTTT,CSARTGMAYNSPLHF
TRBD1,TRBJ2-7,few,TRBV18,TGTACCAGCTCACCAGGACAGGGGGCACGCGAGCAGTACTTC,CTSSPGQGAREQYF
TRBD2,TRBJ2-7,few,TRBV20-1,TGCAGTGCTGGTAGCGGGAGGCACTCCTACGAGCAGTACTTC,CSAGSGRHSYEQYF
-,TRBJ1-1,-,TRBV15,TGTGCCACCAGCAGAGGCAGCAACACTGAAGCTTTCTTT,CATSRGSNTEAFF
-,TRBJ2-2,-,TRBV7-8,TGTGCCAGCAGCTTACAAGGATTAACCACCGGGGAGCTGTTTTTT,CASSLQGLTTGELFF
-,TRBJ2-4,-,TRBV7-2,TGTGCCAGCAGCCCCCTGGCCTCTAGTTACATTCAGTACTTC,CASSPLASSYIQYF
TRBD1,TRBJ2-3,-,TRBV5-1,TGCGCCAGCAGCTCCGACAGGGGGCCGCCAGATACGCAGTATTTT,CASSSDRGPPDTQYF
-,TRBJ1-5,few,TRBV20-1,TGCAGTGCTAGAGATGACGGACGAAGCAATCAGCCCCAGCATTTT,CSARDDGRSNQPQHF
-,TRBJ2-5,-,TRBV5-1,TGCGCCAGCAACCTCGAGAGTTCCCAAGAGACCCAGTACTTC,CASNLESSQETQYF
-,TRBJ2-3,-,TRBV4-3,TGCGCCAGCAACCAAGAGCTAGCTGCCCATGGGAATACGCAGTATTTT,CASNQELAAHGNTQYF
TRBD1,TRBJ1-4,-,TRBV12-3/TRBV12-4,TGTGCCAGCAGTAAGGACAGGGGGAATGAAAAACTGTTTTTT,CASSKDRGNEKLFF
-,TRBJ2-4,-,TRBV6-6,TGTGCCAGCGGGGACACCGGGACGACAAACATTCAGTACTTC,CASGDTGTTNIQYF
-,TRBJ2-2,many,TRBV6-6,TGTGCCAGCAGCCGCGGACCCAACACCGGGGAGCTGTTTTTT,CASSRGPNTGELFF
-,TRBJ1-1,-,TRBV6-1,TGTGCCAGCAGTGAACGGAAGGATGAAGCTTTCTTT,CASSERKDEAFF
TRBD1,TRBJ2-5,-,TRBV11-2,TGTGCCAGCAGCCGAACAGGGGGGAACCAAGAGACCCAGTACTTC,CASSRTGGNQETQYF